Following are 14 T cell receptor beta chains from one sample sequenced in a study of T-cell reconstitution after alpha-beta-depleted transplantation in children. Preparation of the TCRbeta library involved a method that used unique molecular identifiers. One entry per CDR3 protein results from TCRdb running MiXCR on the PCR reads. The sample yields approximately 490,000 distinct CDR3 sequences, about 10% seen once. The sample here was PBMCs, taken before TCRalphabeta/CD19-depleted stem cell transplant. Receptor source: a child aged 2 to 15 with inherited bone marrow failure, due to receive a stem cell transplant.

The chain recombines TRBV11-2 with TRBJ2-5; D not resolved. Trimming stripped 1 base from V and 2 bases from J, with 8 bases between. The CDR3 extends over 14 amino acids. CDR1 SGHAT and CDR2 FQNNGV come from the germline V gene. The CDR3 spells CASSLVRVQETQYF. The DNA of the CDR3 is TGTGCCAGCAGCTTAGTTCGGGTTCAAGAGACCCAGTACTTC.

The table lists this clonotype with many counts. The gene calls are TRBV9 and TRBJ2-7; D remains ambiguous. Per germline, CDR1 SGDLS and CDR2 YYNGEE. V lost 6 bases and J 2 bases, leaving 21 bases between the germline ends. This CDR3 spans 16 amino acids. The CDR3 loop is CASNKGQAPSPYEQYF. The CDR3 nucleotides read TGTGCCAGCAATAAGGGCCAGGCACCCTCACCCTACGAGCAGTACTTC.

This clonotype was seen many times. This chain joins TRBV20-1 and TRBJ2-7; D is uncertain. Germline V gene sequence: CDR1 DFQATT, CDR2 SNEGSKA (reference sequence). V lost 0 bases to trimming and J lost 7 bases, with 7 bases between them. CDR3 size: 11 residues. The CDR3 sequence is CSAREVGEQYF. The DNA for the CDR3 is TGCAGTGCTAGAGAAGTTGGGGAGCAGTACTTC.

The V call is TRBV20-1, the J call TRBJ2-2; no reliable D call. Germline CDR1 reads DFQATT; CDR2 reads SNEGSKA (reference sequence). The CDR3 sequence is 15 residues long. The V end was cut by 0 bases, the J end by 2 bases, with 10 bases between. Written as DNA, the CDR3 is TGCAGTGCTAGAGATGGCGGAGATAACACCGGGGAGCTGTTTTTT. Encoded protein: CSARDGGDNTGELFF.

There are many counts of this clonotype. V usage is TRBV7-9 and J usage is TRBJ2-7; D is uncertain. The CDR3 spans 13 residues. V was trimmed by 4 bases and J by 3 bases, leaving 10 bases between them. Per germline, CDR1 SEHNR and CDR2 FQNEAQ (reference sequence). The CDR3 bases are TGTGCCAGCAGCTCCGACGCAAACTACGAGCAGTACTTC. Encoded protein: CASSSDANYEQYF.

The V gene is TRBV6-1, the J gene TRBJ1-3; possible D gene TRBD1, 6 bases. The CDR3 totals 18 residues. Germline lookup yields CDR1 MNHNS and CDR2 SASEGT. Trimming stripped 3 bases from V and 0 bases from J, with 18 bases between. As DNA, the CDR3 is TGTGCCAGCAGTGAGCCGGGGGGGGGCAAGAGCTCTGGAAACACCATATATTTT. This codes for CASSEPGGGKSSGNTIYF.

This clonotype was seen many times. V is TRBV20-1 and J is TRBJ2-3; no definite D call. The CDR3 loop spans 12 amino acids. The V gene's germline CDR1 is DFQATT and CDR2 SNEGSKA (reference sequence). Trimming removed 1 base at V and 4 bases at J, with 6 bases between. The CDR3 is CSARGSSDTQYF. The CDR3 nucleotides read TGCAGTGCTAGAGGTTCCTCAGATACGCAGTATTTT.

Details on this clonotype: A much larger clone lies a single base off, so this may be a read error. The V gene is TRBV6-2 or TRBV6-3, the J gene TRBJ2-1; 12 nucleotides agree with TRBD2. Germline CDR1 is MNHEY and CDR2 is SVGEGT. The CDR3 runs 14 residues. CDR3 sequence (DNA): TGTGCCAGCATCCTAGCGGGAGGGGCCAATGAGAAGTTCTTC. Amino acid sequence: CASILAGGANEKFF.

This clonotype was seen ten or more times. This chain links TRBV12-3 or TRBV12-4 with TRBJ2-1; TRBD2 might be the D (6 bases). V was cut by 4 bases and J by 2 bases, with 21 bases left in between. CDR3 size: 18 residues. The CDR3: CASSWGTWFKNTYNEQFF. In DNA form, the CDR3 reads TGTGCCAGCAGTTGGGGGACTTGGTTCAAGAACACCTACAATGAGCAGTTCTTC.

The table lists this clonotype with a few counts. The J gene is TRBJ2-1, the V gene TRBV6-5; either TRBD1 or TRBD2 may supply D (5 bases each). Trimming removed 4 bases from V and 6 bases from J, with 16 bases in between. This CDR3 has 15 amino acids. Germline CDR1 and CDR2: MNHEY and SVGAGI. CDR3 coding DNA: TGTGCCAGCAGTTCCCCCGGGACCAAGGGCAATGAGCAGTTCTTC. Its protein product is CASSSPGTKGNEQFF.

This clonotype was counted ten times or more. This chain links TRBV29-1 with TRBJ2-5, with D perhaps TRBD2 (5 bases). CDR1 and CDR2 from the germline V gene are SQVTM and ANQGSEA. The CDR3 sequence is 15 residues long. Trimming left V 4 bases short and J 3 bases short, with 18 bases between. The chain's CDR3 is CSVVGSLGDEETQYF. The CDR3 bases are TGCAGCGTTGTTGGTTCTCTCGGGGATGAAGAGACCCAGTACTTC.

The rearrangement links TRBV29-1 to TRBJ1-2; 7 nucleotides line up with TRBD1. Germline-derived CDR1 and CDR2 are SQVTM and ANQGSEA. The V and J ends lost 3 bases and 5 bases, in that order; junction bases with no gene match: 9. The CDR3 has 14 residues. The CDR3 protein is CSVDLTGDAYGYTF. In nucleotides, the CDR3 is TGCAGCGTTGATCTCACAGGGGACGCATATGGCTACACCTTC.

This clonotype was observed many times. The rearrangement joins TRBV4-1 to TRBJ1-3; perhaps TRBD1 as D (6 bases). The CDR3 contains 14 residues. V was pared by 2 bases and J by 7 bases, with 12 bases between. Germline CDR1 is MGHRA and CDR2 is YSYEKL. Here the CDR3 reads CASSQTGQWNTIYF. The DNA for the CDR3 is TGCGCCAGCAGCCAAACGGGACAATGGAACACCATATATTTT.

This clonotype appeared a few times. The rearrangement joins TRBV12-3 or TRBV12-4 to TRBJ1-5, with 7 bases lining up with TRBD1. This CDR3 contains 14 residues. V shed 11 bases, J shed 0 bases, and the junction held 7 bases outside the gene matches. The CDR3 DNA is TGTGCCGGAAGACAGGGTTATAGCAATCAGCCCCAGCATTTT. Amino acids: CAGRQGYSNQPQHF.